One and the same sample provided the 10 T cell receptor beta chains below, sequenced in a study of shared clonotypes between healthy human individuals (dated by TCRdb to about 2020). CD8 naive samples were CD45RO-negative cells positively selected for CCR7, giving a CD45RA+CCR7+ population that excluded TemRA cells. Library construction relied on the immunoSEQ multiplex PCR assay. TCRdb re-hosts the immuneACCESS table, in-frame sequences only. Its copies lack some clones; in the studies checked, an unresolved V gene accounts for under half of them, and the cause for the rest is not known. Recorded for this sample are 2 million to 2.5 million clones; just under 95% of them occurred a single time. The ten biggest clones cover approximately 1.2% of the sample. The sample was naive CD8+ T cells sorted from blood. The cell subset or site label on this specimen signifies: CD45RA+CCR7+. Source of these receptors: a man aged 18 to 29 in good health.

V usage is TRBV15 and J usage is TRBJ1-1, with D unresolved. This CDR3 spans 14 amino acids. The germline V gene encodes CDR1 LNHNV and CDR2 YYDKDF (reference sequence). The germline V and J ends were trimmed by 0 bases and 6 bases, with 11 bases remaining between them. The CDR3 here is CATSRDPMNPEAFF. As DNA, the CDR3 is TGTGCCACCAGCAGAGATCCAATGAATCCTGAAGCTTTCTTT.

The CDR3 spells CASSHSQGALDGYGYTF. The CDR3, as DNA: TGCGCCAGCAGCCACTCCCAGGGGGCGCTGGACGGCTATGGCTACACCTTC. J is TRBJ1-2 and V is TRBV4-1, with 8 bases that match TRBD1. The V and J ends lost 3 bases and 4 bases, in that order; junction bases with no gene match: 13. The CDR3 is 17 amino acids. Germline-derived CDR1 and CDR2 are MGHRA and YSYEKL.

The gene calls are TRBV2 and TRBJ2-4; weak D call: TRBD1 (6 bases). Trimming pared 1 base from V and 11 bases from J, leaving 12 bases between. Per the germline V gene, CDR1 is SNHLY and CDR2 is FYNNEI. There are 13 residues in the CDR3. The CDR3 spells CASSEEEEGVQYF. CDR3 in DNA: TGTGCCAGCAGTGAAGAAGAAGAGGGGGTTCAGTACTTC.

This CDR3 is CASSFGVTYEQYF. The CDR3 nucleotides read TGTGCCAGTAGTTTCGGCGTTACCTACGAGCAGTACTTC. The chain combines TRBV19 with TRBJ2-7; D not resolved. Deletions cut 5 bases from V and 2 bases from J, with 10 bases between. Germline CDR1 is LNHDA and CDR2 is SQIVND (reference sequence). CDR3 length: 13 residues.

V gene TRBV4-3 combines with J gene TRBJ2-3; D not certain. The germline gives CDR1 LGHNA, CDR2 YSLEER. V lost 4 bases and J lost 2, with 10 bases in between. The CDR3 has 14 amino acids. The CDR3 here is CASSLTDLTDTQYF. The CDR3 DNA reads TGCGCCAGCAGCCTTACGGACCTCACAGATACGCAGTATTTT.

V and J are TRBV11-2 and TRBJ2-7; D not certain. The CDR3 loop spans 12 amino acids. V was clipped by 0 bases and J by 13 bases, with 13 bases between them. In germline, CDR1 is SGHAT, CDR2 FQNNGV. This CDR3 reads CASSLEGYTSYF. The DNA for the CDR3 is TGTGCCAGCAGCTTAGAAGGGTATACTTCATACTTC.

The chain recombines TRBV13 with TRBJ2-7; the D call may be TRBD1 or TRBD2 (5 bases each). Trimming stripped 0 bases from V and 6 bases from J, with 15 bases between. The CDR3 totals 15 residues. The germline gives CDR1 PRHDT, CDR2 FYEKMQ (reference sequence). The CDR3 bases are TGTGCCAGCAGCTTAGGAACAGGAACCGGGATCGAGCAGTACTTC. As protein: CASSLGTGTGIEQYF.

As concerns this clone: This CDR3 is also generated by other DNA sequences in the sample. The V gene is TRBV6-5, the J gene TRBJ2-2; D unresolved. Germline loops: CDR1 MNHEY, CDR2 SVGAGI. The V and J ends lost 0 bases and 4 bases respectively, with 6 bases between them. The CDR3 spans 14 residues. CDR3 sequence (DNA): TGTGCCAGCAGTTACTCTTCTGGCACCGGGGAGCTGTTTTTT. Translated: CASSYSSGTGELFF.

This clone was detected only once. V is TRBV10-3 and J is TRBJ2-3; 14 bases fit TRBD2. Unmatched junction bases numbered 3, after V lost 0 bases and J lost 4 bases. The CDR3 is made up of 17 amino acids. CDR1 is ENHRY and CDR2 is SYGVKD in the germline V gene. The CDR3 sequence: CAISESTSGRAPDTQYF. The CDR3 DNA reads TGTGCCATCAGTGAGTCGACTAGCGGGAGGGCCCCAGATACGCAGTATTTT.

This chain joins TRBV5-4 and TRBJ2-7; possible D gene TRBD1, 6 bases. V lost 4 bases, J lost 0 bases, and 11 bases lay in between. This CDR3 has 14 residues. Germline CDR1 SGHNT, CDR2 YYREEE (reference sequence). The CDR3 spells CASSTRGSSYEQYF. The CDR3 nucleotides are TGTGCCAGCAGCACCAGGGGTTCCTCCTACGAGCAGTACTTC.